This T cell receptor (beta chain) was profiled in a study of human T cells and chemical hapten exposure. Across the study: Predominantly women, the patients had alopecia areata, totalis or universalis. Study-level points and caveats: As patch test score rose, PT1 expanded TCR counts tended to rise as well.

This clonotype was seen a few times. What it binds is not known. MiXCR, applied by TCRdb to the RACE reads, yields one record per CDR3 protein. The table has roughly 380,000 distinct CDR3 sequences, just under 6.5% seen once. Time point of the sample: patch test 2, 6 weeks after DPC sensitization. Specified treatment: therapeutic diphenylcyclopropenone sensitization with weekly scalp DPC. J was trimmed by 2 bases and V by 1 base; bases with no gene match: 8. The CDR3 spans 16 residues. Looked up from germline, CDR1 is DFQATT and CDR2 is SNEGSKA (reference sequence). The sample here was whole blood, taken in connection with sensitization to the hapten diphenylcyclopropenone (DPC). This clonotype was obtained from a woman aged 18-29 years with alopecia areata. Some clones in this sample may be carry-over from other donors' samples. V is TRBV20-1 and J is TRBJ2-7, with TRBD1 matching over 10 bases. The CDR3 sequence is CSARGPGQGFTYEQYF. DNA of the CDR3: TGCAGTGCTAGAGGCCCGGGACAGGGGTTCACCTACGAGCAGTACTTC.